This T cell receptor beta chain was captured by sequencing in a study of cytomegalovirus exposure and HLA in healthy donors. The repertoire was sequenced with immunoSEQ multiplex PCR; TCRdb's copy has only in-frame clones and lacks some. The sample records about 130,000 clones, approximately 91% being singletons. Germline lookup yields CDR1 SGDLS and CDR2 YYNGEE. The CDR3 covers 13 residues. V was clipped by 3 bases and J by 3 bases, with 9 bases between them. A single count supports this clone. The TCR sequence derives from a young woman in good health and CMV-seronegative. This rearrangement joins TRBV9 to TRBJ1-2, with D perhaps matching TRBD1 (6 bases). Sequenced input: PBMCs. The CDR3 bases are TGTGCCAGCAGCGCAGGGGTGGACTATGGCTACACCTTC. Protein sequence: CASSAGVDYGYTF.